The 9 T cell receptor beta chains presented below share a single source sample, sequenced in a study of cytomegalovirus exposure and HLA in healthy donors. Use of 60 Vbeta and 13 Jbeta primers characterized the PCR. The repertoire was sequenced with immunoSEQ multiplex PCR; TCRdb's copy has only in-frame clones and lacks some. The sample lists about 130,000 clones; roughly 72% were seen once. Input material: PBMCs. The receptors were gathered from a man aged 35-49 years in good health and CMV-seropositive.

The V call is TRBV4-1, the J call TRBJ2-7, with D tentatively TRBD2 (5 bases). This CDR3 comprises 16 residues. V was shortened by 0 bases and J by 2 bases, with 14 bases between the two germline ends. The V gene's germline CDR1 is MGHRA and CDR2 YSYEKL. In DNA form, the CDR3 reads TGCGCCAGCAGCCAAGAGGTTGGAGGCGGCACCTACGAGCAGTACTTC. This translates into CASSQEVGGGTYEQYF.

This chain uses TRBV6-5 with TRBJ2-3; 12 nucleotides line up with TRBD2. CDR1 MNHEY and CDR2 SVGAGI come from the germline V gene. J lost 1 base, V lost 4 bases, and 3 bases had no gene match. CDR3 length equals 16 residues. DNA of the CDR3: TGTGCCAGCAGTTTCTCTAGCGGGAGGGGCACAGATACGCAGTATTTT. This codes for CASSFSSGRGTDTQYF.

With regard to this clone: One junction end disagrees with the germline gene, perhaps due to a read error. The V gene is TRBV7-9, the J gene TRBJ1-1, with TRBD1 matching 7 bases. The CDR3 contains 17 residues. Germline V gene data show CDR1 as SEHNR and CDR2 as FQNEAQ (reference sequence). The CDR3 reads CSSSSYRGWKVNTEAFF. CDR3 nucleotide sequence: TGTTCCAGCAGCTCCTACAGGGGCTGGAAAGTGAACACTGAAGCTTTCTTT.

The genes are TRBV2 and TRBJ2-3; 7 nucleotides match TRBD2. The CDR3 totals 15 residues. The germline CDR1 and CDR2 sequences are SNHLY and FYNNEI. V dropped 2 bases and J dropped 7; count of bases not matched to a gene: 9. As DNA, the CDR3 is TGTGCCAGCAGTGAAATGGTGGGAGGGCCCCATACGCAGTATTTT. It translates to CASSEMVGGPHTQYF.

The count of this clone is one. The V call is TRBV7-2, the J call TRBJ2-5; 7 bases fit TRBD1. This CDR3 comprises 16 residues. From germline, CDR1 is SGHTA and CDR2 FQGNSA. V shed 4 bases and J 3 bases; nucleotides not matched to a gene: 11. The CDR3 protein is CASSWTGTQGEETQYF. DNA of the CDR3: TGTGCCAGCAGCTGGACCGGGACCCAGGGGGAAGAGACCCAGTACTTC.

The chain carries TRBV5-4 and TRBJ2-5; D not certain. V lost 0 bases, J lost 2 bases, and 8 bases lay in between. There are 14 residues in the CDR3. Germline V gene sequence: CDR1 SGHNT, CDR2 YYREEE (reference sequence). CDR3 coding DNA: TGTGCCAGCAGCTTGGATCCCAGGCAAGAGACCCAGTACTTC. Translated: CASSLDPRQETQYF.

This clone was found a few times. CDR3 bases: TGTGCCAGCAGGGGACAGGCTGGAAACACCATATATTTT. Protein product: CASRGQAGNTIYF. The chain has TRBV9 and TRBJ1-3; 8 nucleotides match TRBD1. The germline CDR1 and CDR2 sequences are SGDLS and YYNGEE. CDR3 length: 13 amino acids. After removal of 5 bases from V and 2 bases from J, the junction contained 0 bases not matched to a gene.

V and J are TRBV20-1 and TRBJ2-1; tentatively, D is TRBD2 (5 bases). The V and J ends lost 4 bases and 7 bases respectively, with 8 bases between them. The V gene's germline CDR1 is DFQATT and CDR2 SNEGSKA (reference sequence). The CDR3 spans 11 residues. The DNA of the CDR3 is TGCAGTGCTAAGCGGCAGAATGAGCAGTTCTTC. This encodes CSAKRQNEQFF.

V gene TRBV7-2 combines with J gene TRBJ2-7; 7 bases line up with TRBD1. The junction had 10 bases not matched to a gene; V was cut back by 3 bases and J by 2 bases. Germline values: CDR1 SGHTA, CDR2 FQGNSA. This CDR3 has 16 residues. The CDR3: CASSFLGGAPPYEQYF. The DNA of the CDR3 is TGTGCCAGCAGCTTCCTAGGGGGCGCCCCCCCCTACGAGCAGTACTTC.